The rows below give T cell receptor beta chains drawn from one sample of a study of cytomegalovirus exposure and HLA in healthy donors. Repertoires were generated with immunoSEQ multiplex PCR, while TCRdb's copy carries only in-frame clones and drops some. Of some 130,000 clones in the sample, 82% are singletons; the top ten hold roughly 27%. Sequencing was done on a sample of PBMCs. These receptors all stem from a man aged 25-40 years in good health and CMV-seropositive. CDR3s include the opening cysteine and the closing phenylalanine or tryptophan. D genes are given only for firm matches. Size is stated for part of the rows, as once, few or many counts, or as a class when the clone is expanded.

>TRBJ2-7|TRBD2|16|TRBV28|.
TGTGCCAGCAGAGAAGGACTAGCGGTAAGCTCCTACGAGCAGTACTTC
CASREGLAVSSYEQYF
>TRBJ1-1|TRBD1|14|TRBV4-2|.
TGTGCCAGCAGCCAAGAGGAGACAGGGTACGTGCGCGACTTT
CASSQEETGYVRDF
>TRBJ2-3|.|15|TRBV5-4|.
TGTGCCAGCAGCCAGGGACTGACTAGCACAGATACGCAGTATTTT
CASSQGLTSTDTQYF
>TRBJ2-5|.|13|TRBV2|.
TGTGCCAGCAGTAGACGGACTCAAGAGACCCAGTACTTC
CASSRRTQETQYF
>TRBJ1-3|TRBD1|15|TRBV10-3|few
TGTGCCATCAGCGCAGACAGGGCCTCTGGAAACACCATATATTTT
CAISADRASGNTIYF
>TRBJ2-7|TRBD2|15|TRBV12-5|.
TGTGCTAGTGGTATTCCCGGGAGGGCCTGGAACGAGCAGTACTTC
CASGIPGRAWNEQYF
>TRBJ2-7|.|17|TRBV11-3|.
TGTGCCAGCAGCTCCCCAAGGACAGCTGTAAGCTCCTACGAGCAGTACTTC
CASSSPRTAVSSYEQYF
>TRBJ2-1|TRBD2|15|TRBV9|few
TGTGCCAGCAGCGTTATGACTAGCGGTAACAATGAGCAGTTCTTC
CASSVMTSGNNEQFF
>TRBJ2-2|TRBD2|19|TRBV5-4|.
TGTGCCAGCAGCTCCCCGGGACTAGCGGGGGCAGCGAACACCGGGGAGCTGTTTTTT
CASSSPGLAGAANTGELFF
>TRBJ1-1|TRBD1|14|TRBV28|.
TGTGCCATCGCGGCAGGGGGCGTGGGCACTGAAGCTTTCTTT
CAIAAGGVGTEAFF
>TRBJ1-1|TRBD1|13|TRBV7-3|once
TGTGCCAGCAGTGGACAGGTGAACACTGAAGCTTTCTTT
CASSGQVNTEAFF
>TRBJ1-2|.|14|TRBV6-5|once
TGTGCCAGCAGTTACCGACCCCACAGCTATGGCTACACCTTC
CASSYRPHSYGYTF
>TRBJ1-5|.|13|TRBV5-4|.
TGTGCCAGCAGCCCAGGGGGCAATCAGCCCCAGCATTTT
CASSPGGNQPQHF
>TRBJ1-5|.|15|TRBV15|.
TGTGCCACCAGCAGAGACAGGGGCCTAAACCAGCCCCAGCATTTT
CATSRDRGLNQPQHF
>TRBJ1-2|.|20|TRBV7-4|few
TGTGCCAGCAGCTTAAACTTAGGCAGGGAAATTATCGGTATTAACTATGGCTACACCTTC
CASSLNLGREIIGINYGYTF
>TRBJ1-1|.|13|TRBV6-1|.
TGTGCCACGGATCCAACAGGGAACACTGAAGCTTTCTTT
CATDPTGNTEAFF
>TRBJ1-6|.|13|TRBV7-3|few
TGTGCCAGCAGCTTAACAGAGTATTCACCCCTCCACTTT
CASSLTEYSPLHF
>TRBJ2-1|TRBD2|19|TRBV5-4|.
TGTGCCAGCACCGCCACCGGGACTAGCGGGAGTGGCTCCTACAATGAGCAGTTCTTC
CASTATGTSGSGSYNEQFF
>TRBJ1-2|.|15|TRBV7-6|.
TGTGCCAGCAGCTCCGGACATTCCGAAATCTATGGCTACACCTTC
CASSSGHSEIYGYTF
>TRBJ2-5|.|14|TRBV5-4|few
TGTGCCAGCAGCTTGGCCGGGACACTAGAGACCCAGTACTTC
CASSLAGTLETQYF
>TRBJ2-7|TRBD1|15|TRBV6-1|.
TGTGCCAGCAGGTCAGGAACAGGGGGGTCCTACGAGCAGTACTTC
CASRSGTGGSYEQYF
>TRBJ2-7|.|15|TRBV11-3|.
TGTGCCAGCAGCACCCGACAGGACCTGTCCTACGAGCAGTACTTC
CASSTRQDLSYEQYF
>TRBJ2-3|TRBD2|14|TRBV11-2|.
TGTGCCAGCAGCTACGGGACTAATCGGGATACGCAGTATTTT
CASSYGTNRDTQYF
>TRBJ2-1|.|15|TRBV7-2|.
TGTGCCAGCAGCTTAGCTTTTAGCGGTTACAATGAGCAGTTCTTC
CASSLAFSGYNEQFF
>TRBJ2-7|.|16|TRBV4-1|.
TGCGCCAGCAGCCAAGAATTCGGGCATAGCGCGCACGAGCAGTACTTC
CASSQEFGHSAHEQYF
>TRBJ2-5|.|13|TRBV7-2|once
TGTGCCAGCAGCTTAGGGGCAAAAGAGACCCAGTACTTC
CASSLGAKETQYF
>TRBJ2-5|.|11|TRBV29-1|.
TGCAGCGCCAGACAGCAAGAGACCCAGTACTTC
CSARQQETQYF
>TRBJ1-2|.|13|TRBV5-1|.
TGCGCCAGCAGCTTTGACACCTCCTATGGCTACACCTTC
CASSFDTSYGYTF
>TRBJ1-2|.|12|TRBV6-5|few
TGTGCCAGCAGTCCAGGGTACTATGGCTACACCTTC
CASSPGYYGYTF
>TRBJ1-5|.|15|TRBV7-3|.
TGTGCCAGCAGCTTGACGGGGGGCAACAAGCAGCCCCAGCATTTT
CASSLTGGNKQPQHF
>TRBJ2-7|.|15|TRBV6-5|.
TGTGCCAGCAGTTCCGGACAGACGCTTACCTACGAGCAGTACTTC
CASSSGQTLTYEQYF
>TRBJ2-5|TRBD1|15|TRBV25-1|.
TGTGCCAGCAGTATCCGGACAGGGGCTCAAGAGACCCAGTACTTC
CASSIRTGAQETQYF
>TRBJ2-4|TRBD1|15|TRBV30|.
TGTGCCTGGGCTGGGGACAGGGGAGTGAGAAGCATTCAGTACTTC
CAWAGDRGVRSIQYF
>TRBJ2-1|TRBD1|16|TRBV7-8|.
TGTGCCAGCAGCCAGGGATGGGCCCGGACAGGCAGTGAGCAGTTCTTC
CASSQGWARTGSEQFF
>TRBJ2-7|.|13|TRBV18|.
TGTGCCAGCTCAGGCGGAGCCACCTACGAGCAGTACTTC
CASSGGATYEQYF
>TRBJ2-3|.|15|TRBV7-9|.
TGTGCCAGCAGTTCGACAGGGACTAGCACAGATACGCAGTATTTT
CASSSTGTSTDTQYF
>TRBJ2-5|.|14|TRBV25-1|.
TGTGCCAGCAGTCGCCGGGAGAGAGGAGAGACCCAGTACTTC
CASSRRERGETQYF
>TRBJ2-7|.|12|TRBV30|.
TGTGCCTGGGGGGGACATGCCTACGAGCAGTACTTC
CAWGGHAYEQYF
>TRBJ2-5|TRBD1|15|TRBV12-5|.
TGTGCTAGTGGGGAAACCGGGACAGCAACTGGGGCCCAGTACTTC
CASGETGTATGAQYF